Shown below are 2 T cell receptor beta chains from a single sample sequenced in a study of T cell responses to AZD1222 COVID-19 vaccine. The data were produced by immunoSEQ multiplex PCR, yet TCRdb's version contains in-frame clones alone and is incomplete. Here the sample spans about 130,000 clones, approximately 85% being singletons. This material consisted of peripheral blood, taken 28 days after the second AZD1222 dose. These receptors originate from an adult who received the AZD1222 COVID-19 vaccine.

This chain uses TRBV7-9 with TRBJ1-2; TRBD1 aligns across 8 bases. The germline gives CDR1 SEHNR, CDR2 FQNEAQ (reference sequence). There are 14 residues in the CDR3. J was trimmed by 7 bases and V by 5 bases; bases with no gene match: 9. CDR3 nucleotide sequence: TGTGCCAGCAGCGCCAGACAGGGGAGCTCTGGCTACACCTTC. Its translation: CASSARQGSSGYTF.

The chain uses TRBV21-1 and TRBJ2-2. TRBV21-1 is a pseudogene segment. This CDR3 region has 13 residues. The DNA of the CDR3 is TGTGCCAGCCCGCGTCCGGCCACCGGGGAGCTGTTTTTT. Encoded protein: CASPRPATGELFF.